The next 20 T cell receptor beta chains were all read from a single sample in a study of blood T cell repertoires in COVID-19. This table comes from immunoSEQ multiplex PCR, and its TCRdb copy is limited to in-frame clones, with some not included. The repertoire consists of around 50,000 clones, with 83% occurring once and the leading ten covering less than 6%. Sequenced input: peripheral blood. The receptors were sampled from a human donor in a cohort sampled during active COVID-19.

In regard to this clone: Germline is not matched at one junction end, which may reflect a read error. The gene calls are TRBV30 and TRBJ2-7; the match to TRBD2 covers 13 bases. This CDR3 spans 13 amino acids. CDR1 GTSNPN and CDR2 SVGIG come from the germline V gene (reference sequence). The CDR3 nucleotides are TGTGCCTGGAGACTAGCGGGGGGGTACGCGCAGTACTTC. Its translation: CAWRLAGGYAQYF.

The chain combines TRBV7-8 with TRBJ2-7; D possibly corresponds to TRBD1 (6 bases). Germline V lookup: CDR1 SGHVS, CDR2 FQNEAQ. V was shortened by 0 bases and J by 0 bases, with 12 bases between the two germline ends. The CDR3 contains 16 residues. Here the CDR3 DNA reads TGTGCCAGCAGCTTAGCTGTAGGGGGACCCTCCTACGAGCAGTACTTC. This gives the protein CASSLAVGGPSYEQYF.

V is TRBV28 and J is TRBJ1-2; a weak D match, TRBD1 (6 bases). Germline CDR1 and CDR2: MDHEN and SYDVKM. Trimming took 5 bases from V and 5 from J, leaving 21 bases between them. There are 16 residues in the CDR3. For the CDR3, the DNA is TGTGCCAGCAGTGCCCCCGTGGGGCAGGGGTCGTATGGCTACACCTTC. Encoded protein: CASSAPVGQGSYGYTF.

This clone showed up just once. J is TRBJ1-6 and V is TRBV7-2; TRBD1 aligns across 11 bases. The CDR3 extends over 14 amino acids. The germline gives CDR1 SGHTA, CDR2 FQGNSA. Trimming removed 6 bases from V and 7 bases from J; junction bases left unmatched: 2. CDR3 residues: CASRWTGGNSPLHF. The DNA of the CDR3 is TGTGCCAGCAGGTGGACAGGGGGCAATTCACCCCTCCACTTT.

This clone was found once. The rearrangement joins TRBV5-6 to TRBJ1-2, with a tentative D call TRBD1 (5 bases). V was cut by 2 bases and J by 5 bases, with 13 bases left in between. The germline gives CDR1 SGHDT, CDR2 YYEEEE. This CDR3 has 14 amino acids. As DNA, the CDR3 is TGTGCCAGCAGCTTCCGCATGGGGCGATATGGCTACACCTTC. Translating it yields CASSFRMGRYGYTF. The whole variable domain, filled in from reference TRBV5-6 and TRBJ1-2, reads DAGVTQSPTHLIKTRGQQVTLRCSPKSGHDTVSWYQQALGQGPQFIFQYYEEEERQRGNFPDRFSGHQFPNYSSELNVNALLLGDSALYLCASSFRMGRYGYTFGSGTRLTVV.

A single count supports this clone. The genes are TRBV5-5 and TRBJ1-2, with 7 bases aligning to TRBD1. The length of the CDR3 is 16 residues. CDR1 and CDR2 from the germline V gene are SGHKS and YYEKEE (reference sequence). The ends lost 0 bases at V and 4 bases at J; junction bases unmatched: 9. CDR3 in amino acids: CASSLAGGGAVYGYTF. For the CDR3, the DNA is TGTGCCAGCAGCTTGGCAGGGGGTGGGGCAGTCTATGGCTACACCTTC.

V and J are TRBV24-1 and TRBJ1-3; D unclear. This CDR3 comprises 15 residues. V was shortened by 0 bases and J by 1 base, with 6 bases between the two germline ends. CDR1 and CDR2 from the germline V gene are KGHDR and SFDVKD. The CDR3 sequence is CATSDLGRSGNTIYF. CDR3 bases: TGTGCCACCAGTGATTTGGGTAGATCTGGAAACACCATATATTTT.

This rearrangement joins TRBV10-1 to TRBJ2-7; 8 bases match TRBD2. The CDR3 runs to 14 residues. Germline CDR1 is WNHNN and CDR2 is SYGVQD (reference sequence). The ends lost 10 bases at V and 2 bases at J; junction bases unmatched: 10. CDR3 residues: CAIPSTGGAYEQYF. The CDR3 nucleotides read TGCGCCATCCCCTCGACCGGGGGGGCCTACGAGCAGTACTTC.

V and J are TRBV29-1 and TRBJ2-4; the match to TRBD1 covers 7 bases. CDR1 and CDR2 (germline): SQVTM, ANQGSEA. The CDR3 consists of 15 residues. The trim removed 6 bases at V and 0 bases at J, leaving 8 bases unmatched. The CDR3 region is CSVKGQTLAKNIQYF. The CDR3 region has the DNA TGCAGCGTAAAGGGACAGACCCTAGCCAAAAACATTCAGTACTTC.

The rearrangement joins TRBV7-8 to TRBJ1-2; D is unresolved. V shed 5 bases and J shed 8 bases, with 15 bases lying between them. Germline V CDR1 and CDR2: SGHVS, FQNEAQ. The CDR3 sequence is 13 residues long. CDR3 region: CASSTPGSGGYTF. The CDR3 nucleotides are TGTGCCAGCAGCACTCCGGGGTCTGGCGGCTACACCTTC.

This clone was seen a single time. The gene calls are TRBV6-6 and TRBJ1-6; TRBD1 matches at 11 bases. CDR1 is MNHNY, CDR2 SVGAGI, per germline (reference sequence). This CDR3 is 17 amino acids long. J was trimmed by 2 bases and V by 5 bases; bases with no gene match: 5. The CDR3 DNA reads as TGTGCCAGCAGTCTCGGACAGGGGGCTGCCTATAATTCACCCCTCCACTTT. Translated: CASSLGQGAAYNSPLHF.

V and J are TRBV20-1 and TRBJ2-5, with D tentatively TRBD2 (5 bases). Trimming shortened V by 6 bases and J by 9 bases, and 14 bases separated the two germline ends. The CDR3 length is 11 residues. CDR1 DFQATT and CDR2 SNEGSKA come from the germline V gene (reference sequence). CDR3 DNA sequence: TGCAGTGCCTCCTCGCCCGGGGCCCAGTACTTC. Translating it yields CSASSPGAQYF.

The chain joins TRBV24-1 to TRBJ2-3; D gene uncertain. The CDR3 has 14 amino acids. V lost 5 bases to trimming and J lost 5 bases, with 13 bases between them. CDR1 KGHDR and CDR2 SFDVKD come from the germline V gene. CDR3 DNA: TGTGCCACCAGTGTGTCGGCCGGCGGAGATACGCAGTATTTT. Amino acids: CATSVSAGGDTQYF.

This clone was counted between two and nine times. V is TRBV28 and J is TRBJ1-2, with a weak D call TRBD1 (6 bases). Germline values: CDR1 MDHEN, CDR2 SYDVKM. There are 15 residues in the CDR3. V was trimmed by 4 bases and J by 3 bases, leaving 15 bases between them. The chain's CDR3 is CASSYPQGRDYGYTF. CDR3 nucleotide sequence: TGTGCCAGCAGTTACCCACAGGGTCGGGACTATGGCTACACCTTC.

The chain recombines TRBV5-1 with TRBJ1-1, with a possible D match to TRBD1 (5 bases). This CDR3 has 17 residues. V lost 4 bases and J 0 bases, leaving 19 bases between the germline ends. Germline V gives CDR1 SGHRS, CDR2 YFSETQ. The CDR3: CASSPGGLDTLNTEAFF. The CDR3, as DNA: TGCGCCAGCAGCCCGGGGGGGTTGGACACTCTGAACACTGAAGCTTTCTTT.

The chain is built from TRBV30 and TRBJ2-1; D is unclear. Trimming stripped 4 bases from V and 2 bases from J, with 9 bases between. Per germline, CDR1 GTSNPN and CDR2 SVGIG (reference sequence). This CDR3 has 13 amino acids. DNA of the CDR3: TGTGCCTGGACCCGCGGCCCCTACAATGAGCAGTTCTTC. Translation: CAWTRGPYNEQFF.

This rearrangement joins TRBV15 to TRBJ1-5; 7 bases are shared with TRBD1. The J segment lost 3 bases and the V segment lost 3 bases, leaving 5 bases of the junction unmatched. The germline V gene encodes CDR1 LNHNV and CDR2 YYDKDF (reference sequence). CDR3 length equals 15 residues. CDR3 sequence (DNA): TGTGCCACCAGCAGGGGACAGACAAACAATCAGCCCCAGCATTTT. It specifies CATSRGQTNNQPQHF.

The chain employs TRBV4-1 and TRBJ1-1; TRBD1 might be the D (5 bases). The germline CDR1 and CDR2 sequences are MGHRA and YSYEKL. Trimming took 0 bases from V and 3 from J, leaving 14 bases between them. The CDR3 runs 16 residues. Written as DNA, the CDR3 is TGCGCCAGCAGCCAAGATCCCGGTTGGGGGGACACTGAAGCTTTCTTT. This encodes CASSQDPGWGDTEAFF.

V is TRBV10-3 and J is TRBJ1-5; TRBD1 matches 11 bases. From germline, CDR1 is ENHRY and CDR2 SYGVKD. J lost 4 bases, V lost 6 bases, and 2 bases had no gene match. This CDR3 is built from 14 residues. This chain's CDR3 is CAISGTGGNQPQHF. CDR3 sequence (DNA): TGTGCCATCAGCGGGACAGGGGGAAATCAGCCCCAGCATTTT.

The CDR3 sequence: CASRLDSGYTF. In nucleotides, the CDR3 is TGTGCAAGTCGCCTCGACAGTGGCTACACCTTC. This sequence joins TRBV12-2 and TRBJ1-2; the table calls TRBD1, which could not be checked here. TRBV12-2 is annotated as a pseudogene. There are 11 residues in the CDR3.